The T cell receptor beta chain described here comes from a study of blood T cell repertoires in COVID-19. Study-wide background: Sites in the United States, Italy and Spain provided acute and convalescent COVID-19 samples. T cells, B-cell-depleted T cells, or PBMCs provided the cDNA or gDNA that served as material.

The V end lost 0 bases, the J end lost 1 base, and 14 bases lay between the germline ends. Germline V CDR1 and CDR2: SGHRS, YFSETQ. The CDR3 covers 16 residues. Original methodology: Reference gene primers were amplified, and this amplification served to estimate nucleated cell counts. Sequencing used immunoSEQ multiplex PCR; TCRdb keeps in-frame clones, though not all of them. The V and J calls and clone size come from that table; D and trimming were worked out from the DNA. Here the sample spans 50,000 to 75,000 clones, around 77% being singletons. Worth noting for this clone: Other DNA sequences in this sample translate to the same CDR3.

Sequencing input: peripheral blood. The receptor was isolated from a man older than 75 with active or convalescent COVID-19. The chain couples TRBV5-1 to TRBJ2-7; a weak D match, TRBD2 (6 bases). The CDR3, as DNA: TGCGCCAGCAGCTTGGGCCTCCTAGCGACTTCCTACGAGCAGTACTTC. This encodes CASSLGLLATSYEQYF.